This T cell receptor beta chain is from a study of blood T cell repertoires in COVID-19. Turning to the study itself: From the United States, Italy and Spain came samples of acute and convalescent COVID-19. PBMCs, B-cell-depleted T cells, or T cells provided the cDNA or gDNA that made up the material.

Study processing details: Reference gene primer amplification gave nucleated cell count estimates. Assay: immunoSEQ multiplex PCR; the TCRdb copy retains only in-frame clones and omits some. V and J calls and clone size are those listed in that table; D and trimming were worked out from the DNA. The sample contains approximately 210,000 clones, 94% of which appear only once. Seattle participants joined during active infection and were tracked over time. From germline, CDR1 is LNHDA and CDR2 SQIVND (reference sequence). The CDR3 sequence is 15 residues long. Trimming cost V 6 bases and J 6 bases; bases outside gene matches: 10.

The V call is TRBV19, the J call TRBJ2-5, with 10 bases lining up with TRBD2. Sequenced sample: peripheral blood. The clonotype originates from a man aged 30 to 45 with COVID-19, enrolled during active disease. The CDR3 DNA follows: TGTGCCAGTAGCCCCGAAAAAGCGGGAGGGAAGACCCAGTACTTC. This codes for CASSPEKAGGKTQYF.